One TCR beta chain is described in this entry. Its antigen is not identified. Germline loops: CDR1 ENHRY, CDR2 SYGVKD. V shed 4 bases, J shed 3 bases, and the junction held 3 bases outside the gene matches. The CDR3 is 14 residues long. This sample was taken from a study of T cell clones after liver transplantation. Study-wide context: Graft-donor-reactive sequences were compared with third-party-reactive TCRbeta sequences from pre-transplant mixed lymphocyte reactions. At least one year of complete immunosuppression withdrawal without enzymes over twice normal defined tolerance. Whole-study findings and limits: Donor-reactive sequences fell more than third party-reactive ones, suggesting partial deletion. The donor-reactive repertoire was only partly measurable in two subjects, lacking donor cells.

TCRdb's table, derived via immunoSEQ multiplex PCR, lists solely in-frame clones and lacks some. The sample has tens of thousands of clones; 70% to 75% are singletons. This TCR was recovered from a human donor who received a liver transplant. The chain has TRBV10-3 and TRBJ2-1; 7 bases match TRBD2. The sample was CD4+ T cells from blood, taken before liver transplant. The CDR3 here is CAISAGTNYNEQFF. CDR3 sequence (DNA): TGTGCCATCAGTGCCGGGACTAACTACAATGAGCAGTTCTTC.